A single sample gave rise to the 14 T cell receptor beta chains below, sequenced in a study of coeliac disease. The protocol was immunoSEQ multiplex PCR, while the TCRdb copy is restricted to in-frame clones and leaves out a portion. The table shows about 3,400 clones, with 70% to 80% occurring only once. Sequencing was done on a sample of intraepithelial lymphocytes from the gut. The source of these receptors is a man in his late teens or twenties with celiac disease on a gluten-free diet.

This clone was detected a few times. The V gene is TRBV28, the J gene TRBJ2-3; 7 bases match TRBD1. Germline V gene sequence: CDR1 MDHEN, CDR2 SYDVKM. The CDR3 has 17 residues. Trimming took 1 base from V and 7 from J; bases not matched to a gene: 14. CDR3 coding DNA: TGTGCCAGCAGTTTATCCAGGGCTGGGACAGCTCTGAATACGCAGTATTTT. Protein sequence: CASSLSRAGTALNTQYF.

The chain is built from TRBV2 and TRBJ1-5; D is unresolved. This CDR3 is built from 16 residues. V dropped 2 bases and J dropped 0 bases, with 11 bases sitting between them. Germline V lookup: CDR1 SNHLY, CDR2 FYNNEI. CDR3 DNA sequence: TGTGCCAGCAGTGAAAACCATATCTATAGCAATCAGCCCCAGCATTTT. This encodes CASSENHIYSNQPQHF.

This rearrangement joins TRBV7-9 to TRBJ2-7, with 8 positions matching TRBD1. CDR3 length equals 15 residues. Germline values: CDR1 SEHNR, CDR2 FQNEAQ (reference sequence). The junction had 7 bases not matched to a gene; V was cut back by 4 bases and J by 2 bases. CDR3 protein: CASSSLTGDTYEQYF. The DNA of the CDR3 is TGTGCCAGCAGCTCCCTGACAGGGGATACCTACGAGCAGTACTTC.

The V and J genes are TRBV5-1 and TRBJ2-1, with TRBD1 identical over 10 bases. The germline CDR1 and CDR2 sequences are SGHRS and YFSETQ. The CDR3 spans 15 residues. Germline trimming cut 6 bases from V and 5 bases from J; bases unmatched to any gene: 8. In nucleotides, the CDR3 is TGCGCCAGCACCCCCCGACAGGGGGCAGACAATGAGCAGTTCTTC. Protein: CASTPRQGADNEQFF.

This sequence joins TRBV5-1 and TRBJ1-1; TRBD1 aligns across 7 bases. Per the germline V gene, CDR1 is SGHRS and CDR2 is YFSETQ. The V segment lost 2 bases and the J segment 4 bases; nucleotides outside the gene matches: 5. CDR3 size: 14 residues. DNA for the CDR3: TGCGCCAGCAGCTTACGACAGGGCCCCACTGAAGCTTTCTTT. Translated, it gives CASSLRQGPTEAFF.

The chain is built from TRBV10-3 and TRBJ2-4; D not resolved. CDR3 length: 16 residues. The V and J ends lost 3 bases and 0 bases respectively, with 12 bases between them. Germline assignment: CDR1 ENHRY and CDR2 SYGVKD. The CDR3 is CAISDPFGLAKNIQYF. CDR3 DNA: TGTGCCATCAGTGATCCCTTTGGCCTAGCCAAAAACATTCAGTACTTC.

This sequence joins TRBV28 and TRBJ2-1; 12 bases fit TRBD2. CDR1 and CDR2 from the germline V gene are MDHEN and SYDVKM. V trimming: 6 bases; J trimming: 7 bases; junction bases outside the gene matches: 13. The CDR3 length is 17 residues. CDR3 protein: CASSLRASGGVGNEQFF. CDR3 in DNA: TGTGCCAGCAGCCTGAGGGCTAGCGGGGGGGTTGGGAATGAGCAGTTCTTC.

This clone was seen only a few times. The chain couples TRBV27 to TRBJ2-7; a possible D gene is TRBD1 (6 bases). Between the trimmed V and J ends, which lost 6 bases and 2 bases, there was a span of 11 bases. CDR3 length: 13 amino acids. CDR1 and CDR2 from the germline V gene are MNHEY and SMNVEV (reference sequence). CDR3 bases: TGTGCCAGCAGCGGGGACACGGCCTACGAGCAGTACTTC. This codes for CASSGDTAYEQYF.

The chain has TRBV7-2 and TRBJ2-2; no definite D call. Trimming took 3 bases from V and 6 from J, leaving 14 bases between them. CDR1 SGHTA and CDR2 FQGNSA come from the germline V gene. This CDR3 region has 15 residues. The CDR3 spells CASSFSGREAGELFF. Written as DNA, the CDR3 is TGTGCCAGCAGCTTTTCGGGTCGTGAGGCCGGGGAGCTGTTTTTT.

This clone was detected only once. The rearrangement uses TRBV7-2 and TRBJ2-2; a weak D match, TRBD2 (6 bases). The CDR3 totals 16 residues. V lost 7 bases and J lost 2, with 17 bases in between. Germline lookup yields CDR1 SGHTA and CDR2 FQGNSA. The CDR3 DNA sequence: TGTGCCAGCAACCTCGTTCCGGGACTCAACACCGGGGAGCTGTTTTTT. It yields the protein CASNLVPGLNTGELFF.

V usage is TRBV7-3 and J usage is TRBJ2-1; 9 bases align to TRBD2. This CDR3 is 15 amino acids long. CDR1 SGHTA and CDR2 FQGTGA come from the germline V gene. J was trimmed by 7 bases and V by 5 bases; bases with no gene match: 9. CDR3 region: CASSPAGGGGNEQFF. Here the CDR3 DNA reads TGTGCCAGCAGCCCAGCGGGGGGAGGGGGTAATGAGCAGTTCTTC.

The rearrangement links TRBV5-1 to TRBJ2-2; 8 bases match TRBD1. Germline CDR1 SGHRS, CDR2 YFSETQ. CDR3 size: 15 residues. V shed 6 bases and J 6 bases; nucleotides not matched to a gene: 10. The CDR3, as DNA: TGCGCCAGCATTTTCGGACAGGGTGAACCCGGGGAGCTGTTTTTT. Translating it yields CASIFGQGEPGELFF.

V usage is TRBV4-3 and J usage is TRBJ1-1; the match to TRBD1 covers 9 bases. The CDR3 has 15 residues. Trimming removed 5 bases from V and 10 bases from J; junction bases left unmatched: 14. Germline V lookup: CDR1 LGHNA, CDR2 YSLEER. This chain's CDR3 is CASSSRGGQGDRAFF. The CDR3, as DNA: TGCGCCAGCAGCTCCCGAGGGGGACAGGGCGATCGAGCTTTCTTT.

The J gene is TRBJ2-3, the V gene TRBV6-6, with 10 bases lining up with TRBD2. CDR1 is MNHNY and CDR2 is SVGAGI in the germline V gene (reference sequence). CDR3 length: 15 amino acids. J gave up 3 bases and V 5 bases, and 5 bases lay outside the gene matches. The CDR3 DNA follows: TGTGCCAGCAGTCGAGCGGGGGGGCTGACAGATACGCAGTATTTT. Encoded protein: CASSRAGGLTDTQYF.